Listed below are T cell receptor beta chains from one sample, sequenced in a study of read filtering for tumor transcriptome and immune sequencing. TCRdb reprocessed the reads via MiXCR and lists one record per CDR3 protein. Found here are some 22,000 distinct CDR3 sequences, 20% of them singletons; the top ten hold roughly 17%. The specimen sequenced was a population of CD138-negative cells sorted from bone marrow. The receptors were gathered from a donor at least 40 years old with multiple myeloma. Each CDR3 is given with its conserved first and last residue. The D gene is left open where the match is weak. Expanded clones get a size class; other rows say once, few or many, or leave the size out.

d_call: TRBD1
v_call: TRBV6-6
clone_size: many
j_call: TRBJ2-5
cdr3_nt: TGTGCCAGCAGTTATCCGGGACAGGGGGTCGAGACCCAGTACTTC
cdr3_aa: CASSYPGQGVETQYF

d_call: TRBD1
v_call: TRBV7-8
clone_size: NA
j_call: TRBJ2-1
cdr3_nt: TGTGCCAGCGGCTTAGTTAGGGACAGGGTCTACAATGAGCAGTTCTTC
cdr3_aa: CASGLVRDRVYNEQFF

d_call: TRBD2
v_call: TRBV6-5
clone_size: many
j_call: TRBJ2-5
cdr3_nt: TGTGCCAGCGGTCTGGGAGGGCAAAAGACCCAGTACTTC
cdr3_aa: CASGLGGQKTQYF

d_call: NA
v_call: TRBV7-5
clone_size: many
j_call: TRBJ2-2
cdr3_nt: NA
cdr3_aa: CISVPEADTGELFF

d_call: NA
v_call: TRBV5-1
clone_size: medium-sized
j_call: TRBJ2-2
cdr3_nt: TGCGCCAGCAGCTTCGGCCTCGCGAACACCGGGGAGCTGTTTTTT
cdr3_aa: CASSFGLANTGELFF

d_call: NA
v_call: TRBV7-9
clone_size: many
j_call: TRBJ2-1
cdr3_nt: TGTGCCAGCAGCTTAGGGCTAACCTACAATGAGCAGTTCTTC
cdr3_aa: CASSLGLTYNEQFF

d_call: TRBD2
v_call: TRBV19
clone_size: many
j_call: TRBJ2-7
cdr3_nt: TGTGCCAGTAGGGCTCCGGGACTAGCGAGTTACGAGCAGTACTTC
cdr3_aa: CASRAPGLASYEQYF

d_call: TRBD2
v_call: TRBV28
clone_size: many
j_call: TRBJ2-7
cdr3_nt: TGTGCCAGCAGTTTAATTTCCCGAGCGGGGCCTAGGGAGCAGTACTTC
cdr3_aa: CASSLISRAGPREQYF

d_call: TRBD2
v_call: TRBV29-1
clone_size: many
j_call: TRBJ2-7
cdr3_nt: TGCAGCGTGGGGACTAGCGGTCCCTACGAGCAGTACTTC
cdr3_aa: CSVGTSGPYEQYF

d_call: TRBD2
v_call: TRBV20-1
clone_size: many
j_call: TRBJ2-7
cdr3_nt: TGCAGTGCTAGAGATCCTCGCGGGAGGGCCCTCGAGCAGTACTTC
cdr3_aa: CSARDPRGRALEQYF

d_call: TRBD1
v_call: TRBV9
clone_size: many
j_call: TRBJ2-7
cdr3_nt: TGTGCCAGCAGCCCCCGGACAGGGGTGGGCGAGCAGTACTTC
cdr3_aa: CASSPRTGVGEQYF

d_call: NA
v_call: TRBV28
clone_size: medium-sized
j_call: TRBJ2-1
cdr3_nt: TGTGCCAGCAGTTTATCGGCAGCCCCGATACATGAGCAGTTCTTC
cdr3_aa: CASSLSAAPIHEQFF

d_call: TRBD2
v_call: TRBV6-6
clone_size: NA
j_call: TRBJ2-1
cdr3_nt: TGTGCCAGCAGTCTAGCGGGGGGGTACAATGAGCAGTTCTTC
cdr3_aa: CASSLAGGYNEQFF

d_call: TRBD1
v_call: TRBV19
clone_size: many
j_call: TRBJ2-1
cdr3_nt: TGTGCCAGTAGGGAATTAGGACCGGGACAGGGGACTTGGGATGAGCAGTTCTTC
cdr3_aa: CASRELGPGQGTWDEQFF

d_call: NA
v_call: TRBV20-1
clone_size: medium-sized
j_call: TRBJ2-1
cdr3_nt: TGCAGTGCTAGAGCTCCTCGGGACAATGAGCAGTTCTTC
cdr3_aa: CSARAPRDNEQFF

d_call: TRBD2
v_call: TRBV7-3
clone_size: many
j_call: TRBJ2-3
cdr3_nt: TGTGCCAGCAGCTTCTCGGCGGGGGGAGCTTCGGATACGCAGTATTTT
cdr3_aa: CASSFSAGGASDTQYF

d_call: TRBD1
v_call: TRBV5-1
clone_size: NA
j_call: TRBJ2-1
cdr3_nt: TGCGCCAGCAGCCCCCGGGGGACAGGGCTTTGCAATGAGCAGTTCTTC
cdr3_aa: CASSPRGTGLCNEQFF

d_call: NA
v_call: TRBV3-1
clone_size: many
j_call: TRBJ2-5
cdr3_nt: TGTGCCAGCAGCCATCAAGCGGAAATCCAAGAGACCCAGTACTTC
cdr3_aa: CASSHQAEIQETQYF

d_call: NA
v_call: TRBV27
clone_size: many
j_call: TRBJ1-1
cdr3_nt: TGTGCCAGCAGTTTGCCGGGGGCCGTGTGGACTGAAGCTTTCTTT
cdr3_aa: CASSLPGAVWTEAFF

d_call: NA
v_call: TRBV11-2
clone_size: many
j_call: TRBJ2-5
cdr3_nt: TGTGCCAGCAGCTTAGTGGCAGGGAGGCAAGAGACCCAGTACTTC
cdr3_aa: CASSLVAGRQETQYF

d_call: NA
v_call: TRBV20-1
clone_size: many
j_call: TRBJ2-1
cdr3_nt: TGCAGTGCCCCTAAGGGAAATGAGCAGTTCTTC
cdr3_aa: CSAPKGNEQFF

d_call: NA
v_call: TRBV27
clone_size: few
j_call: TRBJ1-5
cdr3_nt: TGTGCCAGCAGTTTAAGCAGGGGTGGTCAGCCCCAGCATTTT
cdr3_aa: CASSLSRGGQPQHF